Below, 26 T cell receptor beta chains from the same sample are listed, as sequenced in a study of T cell responses to AZD1222 COVID-19 vaccine. Sequencing used immunoSEQ multiplex PCR; TCRdb keeps in-frame clones, though not all of them. Here the sample spans 150,000 to 200,000 clones, approximately 90% being singletons. The specimen comprised peripheral blood, sampled on day 0 of AZD1222 vaccination. Every receptor here comes from an adult in good health.

The genes are TRBV7-8 and TRBJ1-5; D gene uncertain. The CDR3 sequence is 13 residues long. The germline V gene encodes CDR1 SGHVS and CDR2 FQNEAQ. Between the trimmed V and J ends, which lost 1 base and 6 bases, there was a span of 7 bases. In DNA form, the CDR3 reads TGTGCCAGCAGCTTAGAAGGGTTTCAGCCCCAGCATTTT. It encodes CASSLEGFQPQHF.

The CDR3 loop is CASSLGGPTNEKLFF. For the CDR3, the DNA is TGTGCCAGCAGTCTAGGGGGGCCAACTAATGAAAAACTGTTTTTT. The chain carries TRBV28 and TRBJ1-4, with D perhaps matching TRBD1 (6 bases). V lost 5 bases and J lost 0, with 10 bases in between. The CDR3 contains 15 residues. Per the germline V gene, CDR1 is MDHEN and CDR2 is SYDVKM.

This rearrangement joins TRBV30 to TRBJ1-5, with no clear D. V lost 5 bases and J lost 6, with 14 bases in between. The germline gives CDR1 GTSNPN, CDR2 SVGIG (reference sequence). The CDR3 is 13 amino acids. CDR3: CAWSSHGGQPQHF. The CDR3 DNA follows: TGTGCCTGGTCTTCTCATGGCGGTCAGCCCCAGCATTTT.

CDR3 DNA sequence: TGTGCCAGTAGTTCAACTGGGTGGGGCCAACCGAACACTGAAGCTTTCTTT. Encoded protein: CASSSTGWGQPNTEAFF. The chain is built from TRBV19 and TRBJ1-1; perhaps TRBD1 as D (5 bases). In germline, CDR1 is LNHDA, CDR2 SQIVND (reference sequence). The CDR3 covers 17 residues. V lost 5 bases and J 1 base, leaving 20 bases between the germline ends. The variable domain in full, with the rest retrieved from reference TRBV19 and TRBJ1-1, is DGGITQSPKYLFRKEGQNVTLSCEQNLNHDAMYWYRQDPGQGLRLIYYSQIVNDFQKGDIAEGYSVSREKKESFPLTVTSAQKNPTAFYLCASSSTGWGQPNTEAFFGQGTRLTVV.

Only a few counts were recorded for this clone. The rearrangement links TRBV24-1 to TRBJ2-2; the D is unclear. CDR3 size: 12 residues. Germline V gene data show CDR1 as KGHDR and CDR2 as SFDVKD. Trimming shortened V by 6 bases and J by 4 bases, and 5 bases separated the two germline ends. This CDR3 is CATSLVTGELFF. The CDR3 DNA sequence: TGTGCCACCAGTTTGGTCACCGGGGAGCTGTTTTTT.

The gene calls are TRBV19 and TRBJ1-5; 8 bases are a match to TRBD1. V shed 9 bases, J shed 2 bases, and the junction held 6 bases outside the gene matches. The CDR3 consists of 14 residues. Germline V gene sequence: CDR1 LNHDA, CDR2 SQIVND (reference sequence). The chain's CDR3 is CASSTGGGNQPQHF. For the CDR3, the DNA is TGTGCCAGCTCCACAGGGGGGGGCAATCAGCCCCAGCATTTT.

The V call is TRBV6-6, the J call TRBJ1-4; D gene ambiguous. V was trimmed by 8 bases and J by 7 bases, leaving 17 bases between them. Germline assignment: CDR1 MNHNY and CDR2 SVGAGI (reference sequence). This CDR3 is 14 amino acids long. CDR3 DNA sequence: TGTGCCAGCCAAGCACTACTACAGAGTGAAAAACTGTTTTTT. It translates to CASQALLQSEKLFF.

The chain carries TRBV10-1 and TRBJ2-1; D is perhaps TRBD1 or TRBD2 (5 bases each). Per the germline V gene, CDR1 is WNHNN and CDR2 is SYGVQD (reference sequence). The CDR3 covers 14 residues. The V end was cut by 4 bases, the J end by 0 bases, with 7 bases between. DNA for the CDR3: TGCGCCAGCAGTGGGGGGAGCTCCTACAATGAGCAGTTCTTC. Amino acids: CASSGGSSYNEQFF.

The J gene is TRBJ1-1, the V gene TRBV7-6; perhaps TRBD1 as D (5 bases). V was trimmed by 4 bases and J by 7 bases, leaving 19 bases between them. Germline V CDR1 and CDR2: SGHVS, FNYEAQ. The CDR3 runs to 15 residues. The chain's CDR3 is CASSSFRGATLEAFF. CDR3 DNA: TGTGCCAGCAGCTCCTTTCGAGGGGCCACCCTTGAAGCTTTCTTT.

This sequence joins TRBV2 and TRBJ1-3, with D hard to call. Trimming took off 2 bases at V and 4 bases at J, with 6 bases between the two ends. There are 13 residues in the CDR3. Germline V lookup: CDR1 SNHLY, CDR2 FYNNEI. The CDR3 loop is CASSEQWGNTIYF. The CDR3 DNA reads as TGTGCCAGCAGTGAACAATGGGGAAACACCATATATTTT.

The chain combines TRBV5-4 with TRBJ2-2; maybe TRBD1 (6 bases). Germline V lookup: CDR1 SGHNT, CDR2 YYREEE (reference sequence). CDR3 length equals 14 residues. The germline V and J ends were trimmed by 0 bases and 9 bases, with 12 bases remaining between them. CDR3 protein: CASSLGTEGRELFF. The CDR3 nucleotides are TGTGCCAGCAGCTTGGGGACAGAAGGGAGGGAGCTGTTTTTT.

CDR3 protein: CASSPGLAGVYNEQFF. The CDR3 DNA reads TGTGCCAGCAGCCCGGGGCTAGCGGGAGTCTACAATGAGCAGTTCTTC. V usage is TRBV5-5 and J usage is TRBJ2-1, with 10 bases lining up with TRBD2. J lost 3 bases, V lost 4 bases, and 7 bases had no gene match. Germline-derived CDR1 and CDR2 are SGHKS and YYEKEE (reference sequence). CDR3 length equals 16 residues.

The chain recombines TRBV28 with TRBJ1-1; D not resolved. The CDR3 consists of 13 residues. V lost 8 bases, J lost 6 bases, and 16 bases lay in between. In germline, CDR1 is MDHEN, CDR2 SYDVKM. In nucleotides, the CDR3 is TGTGCCAGCGGGGAAAGGGTACCTTCTGAAGCTTTCTTT. This encodes CASGERVPSEAFF.

The chain links TRBV6-5 to TRBJ2-7; tentatively, D is TRBD1 or TRBD2 (6 bases each). V dropped 7 bases and J dropped 2 bases, with 15 bases sitting between them. The CDR3 length is 14 residues. CDR1 and CDR2 from the germline V gene are MNHEY and SVGAGI. CDR3 amino acids: CASIGGQGPYEQYF. In DNA, the CDR3 is TGTGCCAGCATCGGGGGCCAGGGCCCCTACGAGCAGTACTTC.

This chain connects TRBV28 to TRBJ1-1, with 8 nucleotides matching TRBD1. With V trimmed by 3 bases and J by 4 bases, 7 bases remained unmatched. The CDR3 extends over 15 amino acids. The germline gives CDR1 MDHEN, CDR2 SYDVKM. The DNA for the CDR3 is TGTGCCAGCAGTTTCTTGACAGGGGCCGTCACTGAAGCTTTCTTT. Its protein product is CASSFLTGAVTEAFF.

The J gene is TRBJ1-4, the V gene TRBV4-2; D is possibly TRBD1 (5 bases). Germline V CDR1 and CDR2: LGHNA, YNFKEQ. The CDR3 is 16 residues long. V shed 0 bases and J shed 6 bases, with 14 bases lying between them. CDR3: CASSQDLAGRYEKLFF. CDR3 DNA sequence: TGTGCCAGCAGCCAAGATTTAGCGGGACGATATGAAAAACTGTTTTTT.

The chain uses TRBV19 and TRBJ2-7, with 10 positions matching TRBD2. V lost 5 bases and J lost 2; bases outside the gene matches: 3. This CDR3 region has 14 residues. Germline loops: CDR1 LNHDA, CDR2 SQIVND (reference sequence). The CDR3 region has the DNA TGTGCCAGTAGTTCGGGGACTAGCGCCTACGAGCAGTACTTC. As protein: CASSSGTSAYEQYF.

This sequence joins TRBV6-4 and TRBJ2-2; D call uncertain. Germline V gene lookup returns CDR1 MRHNA and CDR2 SNTAGT. This CDR3 is 13 amino acids long. With 0 bases removed from V and 5 bases from J, the gap between germline ends came to 4 bases. CDR3 bases: TGTGCCAGCAGTGACTCGGGAACCGGGGAGCTGTTTTTT. Amino acids: CASSDSGTGELFF.

CDR3 bases: TGTGCCAGCAGCCGGTCAAATTCACCCCTCCACTTT. This codes for CASSRSNSPLHF. V gene TRBV7-9 combines with J gene TRBJ1-6; D unresolved. The germline gives CDR1 SEHNR, CDR2 FQNEAQ (reference sequence). Trimming cost V 5 bases and J 7 bases, with 6 bases left between them. The CDR3 consists of 12 residues. The entire variable domain, with the rest obtained from reference TRBV7-9 and TRBJ1-6, is as follows: DTGVSQNPRHKITKRGQNVTFRCDPISEHNRLYWYRQTLGQGPEFLTYFQNEAQLEKSRLLSDRFSAERPKGSFSTLEIQRTEQGDSAMYLCASSRSNSPLHFGNGTRLTVT.

The rearrangement uses TRBV9 and TRBJ2-7; D possibly corresponds to TRBD2 (5 bases). Trimming left V 1 base short and J 0 bases short, with 8 bases between. The V gene's germline CDR1 is SGDLS and CDR2 YYNGEE. This CDR3 contains 14 residues. In DNA, the CDR3 is TGTGCCAGCAGCGTAACGGGATCCTCCTACGAGCAGTACTTC. Its translation: CASSVTGSSYEQYF.

The V gene is TRBV28, the J gene TRBJ1-3; D possibly corresponds to TRBD1 (6 bases). The V end lost 3 bases, the J end lost 3 bases, and 12 bases lay between the germline ends. Looked up from germline, CDR1 is MDHEN and CDR2 is SYDVKM. The CDR3 sequence is 15 residues long. The CDR3, as DNA: TGTGCCAGCAGTTTGGCGAGGGGGAGTGGAAACACCATATATTTT. Protein sequence: CASSLARGSGNTIYF.

This chain connects TRBV30 to TRBJ1-5; 10 positions agree with TRBD1. CDR1 is GTSNPN and CDR2 is SVGIG in the germline V gene (reference sequence). V shed 0 bases and J 9 bases; nucleotides not matched to a gene: 11. This CDR3 region has 16 residues. Here the CDR3 DNA reads TGTGCCTGGAGTGTAAGTACGACAGGGGGCGCATCGCCCCAGCATTTT. Residues: CAWSVSTTGGASPQHF. The full variable domain, completed using reference TRBV30 and TRBJ1-5, is SQTIHQWPATLVQPVGSPLSLECTVEGTSNPNLYWYRQAAGRGLQLLFYSVGIGQISSEVPQNLSASRPQDRQFILSSKKLLLSDSGFYLCAWSVSTTGGASPQHFGDGTRLSIL.

The chain employs TRBV19 and TRBJ1-2; the D gene is possibly TRBD1 (6 bases). This CDR3 comprises 16 residues. Deletions cut 7 bases from V and 2 bases from J, with 20 bases between. Germline CDR1 is LNHDA and CDR2 is SQIVND (reference sequence). Here the CDR3 reads CASIGSQQGFNYGYTF. CDR3 sequence (DNA): TGTGCCAGTATCGGATCTCAACAGGGCTTCAACTATGGCTACACCTTC.

In nucleotides, the CDR3 is TGCGCCAGCAGCCAATTAGCGGGACCCTCCTACGAGCAGTACTTC. It specifies CASSQLAGPSYEQYF. The chain combines TRBV4-1 with TRBJ2-7, with 8 bases aligning to TRBD2. Germline V gene sequence: CDR1 MGHRA, CDR2 YSYEKL. Germline trimming cut 2 bases from V and 0 bases from J; bases unmatched to any gene: 3. CDR3 length: 15 residues.

The rearrangement uses TRBV5-6 and TRBJ1-1; D gene unclear. Trimming left V 6 bases short and J 1 base short, with 16 bases between. CDR1 SGHDT and CDR2 YYEEEE come from the germline V gene. The CDR3 has 15 residues. The CDR3 DNA reads TGTGCCAGCACCCTTATAGGTTGGGAGAACACTGAAGCTTTCTTT. Translation gives CASTLIGWENTEAFF.

This chain links TRBV7-2 with TRBJ1-3, with D perhaps matching TRBD1 (5 bases). Germline CDR1 reads SGHTA; CDR2 reads FQGNSA. The CDR3 loop spans 15 amino acids. Trimming pared 5 bases from V and 0 bases from J, leaving 11 bases between. The CDR3 protein is CASSPGTNSGNTIYF. CDR3 nucleotide sequence: TGTGCCAGCAGCCCAGGGACCAACTCTGGAAACACCATATATTTT.